The 18 T cell receptor beta chains in this list originate from one sample, sequenced in a study of blood T cell repertoires in COVID-19. The data were produced by immunoSEQ multiplex PCR, yet TCRdb's version contains in-frame clones alone and is incomplete. The repertoire has 190,000 or so clones, roughly 89% of them found once; the top ten carry around 1%. The sequencing sample was made of peripheral blood. The receptors derive from a woman under 30 who had recovered from COVID-19.

The gene calls are TRBV6-2 or TRBV6-3 and TRBJ2-7, with D possibly being TRBD2 (5 bases). The CDR3 covers 16 residues. V lost 0 bases to trimming and J lost 4 bases, with 16 bases between them. Germline CDR1 is MNHEY and CDR2 is SVGEGT. CDR3 coding DNA: TGTGCCAGCAGTTACTCGAAATGGACTGGAGTTTACGAGCAGTACGTC. It yields the protein CASSYSKWTGVYEQYV.

This rearrangement joins TRBV6-5 to TRBJ1-2; D is uncertain. This CDR3 contains 15 residues. V lost 0 bases to trimming and J lost 3 bases, with 11 bases between them. The germline V gene has CDR1 MNHEY and CDR2 SVGAGI. The CDR3 DNA sequence: TGTGCCAGCAGTTACTCGCGGAGCTCCCACTATGGCTACACCTTC. It is translated as CASSYSRSSHYGYTF.

The chain joins TRBV6-1 to TRBJ1-2, with a tentative D call TRBD1 (5 bases). Germline V CDR1 and CDR2: MNHNS, SASEGT. CDR3 length: 15 amino acids. The V gene lost 1 base and the J gene lost 5 bases, with 14 bases spanning the gap. The CDR3 sequence: CASSEDRNRPYGYTF. The CDR3 nucleotides read TGTGCCAGCAGTGAAGACAGGAACCGACCTTATGGCTACACCTTC.

This clone was counted only a few times. This chain connects TRBV5-8 to TRBJ2-1; 8 bases line up with TRBD1. CDR3 length equals 16 residues. The trim removed 2 bases at V and 7 bases at J, leaving 11 bases unmatched. Germline values: CDR1 SGHTS, CDR2 YDEGEE. In DNA, the CDR3 is TGTGCCAGCAGCTTTCGCAGGACAGGGTTAACGAATGAGCAGTTCTTC. Amino acids: CASSFRRTGLTNEQFF.

J is TRBJ2-3 and V is TRBV7-3, with 7 bases matching TRBD2. The CDR3 runs 16 residues. The V and J ends lost 4 bases and 5 bases, in that order; junction bases with no gene match: 12. Germline values: CDR1 SGHTA, CDR2 FQGTGA. CDR3 sequence (DNA): TGTGCCAGCAGCTCCCAATTTCAGCGGGGAGAAGATACGCAGTATTTT. Protein product: CASSSQFQRGEDTQYF.

V usage is TRBV19 and J usage is TRBJ1-2, with D possibly TRBD1 on 5 matching bases. The CDR3 runs to 15 residues. Germline CDR1 is LNHDA and CDR2 is SQIVND (reference sequence). Trimming took off 6 bases at V and 0 bases at J, with 14 bases between the two ends. For the CDR3, the DNA is TGTGCCAGTAGCCAAAGGGGTATATCTAACTATGGCTACACCTTC. It encodes CASSQRGISNYGYTF.

The chain uses TRBV6-5 and TRBJ2-5, with TRBD2 matching over 12 bases. Trimming cost V 5 bases and J 3 bases; bases outside gene matches: 4. Germline CDR1 MNHEY, CDR2 SVGAGI. The CDR3 has 15 residues. CDR3 DNA sequence: TGTGCCAGCAGTCTCCGGACTAGCGGGGAAGAGACCCAGTACTTC. Residues: CASSLRTSGEETQYF.

V usage is TRBV6-5 and J usage is TRBJ2-7, with 12 bases aligning to TRBD1. Germline CDR1 and CDR2: MNHEY and SVGAGI. There are 14 residues in the CDR3. The V and J ends lost 5 bases and 6 bases, in that order; junction bases with no gene match: 5. CDR3 in amino acids: CASSPGQGAGEQYV. The CDR3 region has the DNA TGTGCCAGCAGTCCGGGACAGGGGGCTGGCGAGCAGTACGTC.

This clone turned up a few times. The chain is built from TRBV19 and TRBJ2-1, with a possible D match to TRBD2 (5 bases). The germline CDR1 and CDR2 sequences are LNHDA and SQIVND (reference sequence). V was cut by 3 bases and J by 0 bases, with 9 bases left in between. The CDR3 runs to 15 residues. The DNA for the CDR3 is TGTGCCAGTAGTATCGGCGGGCTCTCCTACAATGAGCAGTTCTTC. Its protein product is CASSIGGLSYNEQFF.

The rearrangement uses TRBV27 and TRBJ2-5, with D tentatively TRBD2 (5 bases). V was shortened by 6 bases and J by 2 bases, with 19 bases between the two germline ends. Germline-derived CDR1 and CDR2 are MNHEY and SMNVEV (reference sequence). This CDR3 has 16 amino acids. The CDR3 spells CASSSGGARAQETQYF. CDR3 nucleotide sequence: TGTGCCAGCAGCTCCGGTGGAGCGCGGGCGCAAGAGACCCAGTACTTC.

The chain recombines TRBV4-2 with TRBJ1-2; no reliable D call. CDR3 length equals 14 residues. V lost 1 base, J lost 5 bases, and 11 bases lay in between. Germline CDR1 is LGHNA and CDR2 is YNFKEQ. The chain's CDR3 is CASSQAQVPYGYTF. CDR3 DNA: TGTGCCAGCAGCCAAGCGCAGGTGCCATATGGCTACACCTTC.

V gene TRBV6-4 combines with J gene TRBJ2-1; TRBD2 matches 9 bases. The CDR3 consists of 15 residues. Germline loops: CDR1 MRHNA, CDR2 SNTAGT. Trimming took 5 bases from V and 4 from J; bases not matched to a gene: 6. The CDR3 reads CASSLLAGEYNEQFF. CDR3 nucleotides: TGTGCCAGCAGTCTACTAGCGGGCGAGTACAATGAGCAGTTCTTC.

The chain carries TRBV13 and TRBJ1-6; no firm D call. This CDR3 contains 12 residues. Trimming removed 3 bases from V and 7 bases from J, with 4 bases in between. Germline assignment: CDR1 PRHDT and CDR2 FYEKMQ (reference sequence). Here the CDR3 DNA reads TGTGCCAGCAGCTTCTACAATTCACCCCTCCACTTT. Amino acid sequence: CASSFYNSPLHF. The full variable domain, completed using reference TRBV13 and TRBJ1-6, is AAGVIQSPRHLIKEKRETATLKCYPIPRHDTVYWYQQGPGQDPQFLISFYEKMQSDKGSIPDRFSAQQFSDYHSELNMSSLELGDSALYFCASSFYNSPLHFGNGTRLTVT.

The V gene is TRBV6-1, the J gene TRBJ2-5; 12 bases are shared with TRBD2. The CDR3 loop spans 18 amino acids. Looked up from germline, CDR1 is MNHNS and CDR2 is SASEGT. V gave up 3 bases and J gave up 0 bases; unmatched junction bases: 8. The DNA for the CDR3 is TGTGCCAGCAGTGAGACTAGCGGGGGCCCCTATTACCAAGAGACCCAGTACTTC. Translation: CASSETSGGPYYQETQYF.

CDR3 coding DNA: TGTGCCAGCAGCCAACTAGCGGGGGGGCTTGAGCAGTTCTTC. It specifies CASSQLAGGLEQFF. The chain has TRBV3-1 (or the pseudogene TRBV3-2) and TRBJ2-1; 12 bases are shared with TRBD2. This CDR3 has 14 amino acids. J gave up 9 bases and V 2 bases, and 2 bases lay outside the gene matches. Germline-derived CDR1 and CDR2 are LGHDT and YNNKEL (reference sequence).

In this sample, this clone turned up a few times. The V and J genes are TRBV2 and TRBJ1-3; possibly TRBD1 for D (6 bases). The CDR3 has 13 amino acids. V was cut by 7 bases and J by 0 bases, with 7 bases left in between. Germline V CDR1 and CDR2: SNHLY, FYNNEI. CDR3: CASNRASGNTIYF. The CDR3 DNA is TGTGCCAGCAACAGGGCCTCTGGAAACACCATATATTTT.

The chain uses TRBV4-1 and TRBJ1-2, with 9 nucleotides matching TRBD1. V was pared by 3 bases and J by 2 bases, with 7 bases of the junction left unmatched. The CDR3 totals 16 residues. Germline assignment: CDR1 MGHRA and CDR2 YSYEKL. This CDR3 is CASSQTGGIPNYGYTF. The CDR3 DNA sequence: TGCGCCAGCAGCCAGACAGGGGGAATCCCAAACTATGGCTACACCTTC.

This rearrangement joins TRBV10-3 to TRBJ1-5; 8 bases match TRBD1. V was clipped by 4 bases and J by 2 bases; unmatched bases: 7. This CDR3 region has 16 residues. Germline CDR1 ENHRY, CDR2 SYGVKD. CDR3 in amino acids: CAISGSDRVGNQPQHF. Here the CDR3 DNA reads TGTGCCATCAGTGGTTCGGACAGGGTGGGCAATCAGCCCCAGCATTTT.